This TCR beta chain was identified in a study of blood T cell repertoires in COVID-19 (dated by TCRdb to between 2020 and 2021). Background on the whole study: Collaborator samples came from the United States, Italy and Spain and covered acute and convalescent phases of COVID-19. The dataset comprised deeply sampled blood TCRbeta repertoires from subjects exposed to, actively infected with, or recovered from COVID-19. The repertoires were released in a freely available public database meant as a resource for research on the immune response to SARS-CoV-2. Where available, HLA class I and class II types were taken from metadata supplied by the sample provider and were not determined by assay-based typing. The sample metadata nearly always contained a de-identified subject ID, COVID-19 status, age in years and sex. The prospective study material was composed of cDNA or gDNA derived from T cells, B-cell-depleted T cells, or PBMCs. Samples were obtained from the ongoing ImmuneRACE study (first 160 participants) and from 1,000 to 1,500 subjects provided by 6 global collaborators.

The immunoSEQ Assay, a bias-controlled multiplex PCR, was used to amplify TCRbeta CDR3 regions from genomic DNA. Per the original workflow: Nucleated cell counts per sample were estimated from amplification of reference gene primers within the assay. To quantify the absolute abundance of each unique TCRbeta CDR3 rearrangement, sequence reads were collapsed and filtered. For each sample, productive Simpson clonality was calculated as the square root of Simpson's diversity index over productive rearrangements. TCRdb mirrors the immuneACCESS table, restricted to in-frame sequences. Some clones are absent from its copies; in checked studies, under half trace to an unresolved V gene, and the reason for the others is unknown. V and J calls and clone size are copied from that table; D and trimming were computed from the DNA. This sample is represented by roughly 260,000 clones; roughly 86% of them were singletons. Under 2.5% of the sample is held by the ten biggest clonotypes.

Between the V and J ends, shortened by 4 bases and 9 bases respectively, the junction contains 14 bases. The germline V gene specifies SGHRS as CDR1 and YFSETQ as CDR2. There are 13 amino acids in the CDR3, from cysteine to phenylalanine inclusive. Kept here is only the CDR3 DNA, which spans 39 bases and is read in frame from base 1. What the authors observed across the whole study: How much clinical and demographic metadata was included differed by source and by participant, and the metadata was provided uncurated.

Whole blood was collected in K2EDTA tubes by collaborating institutions according to the institutions' own protocols. For TCRbeta analysis, collaborators shipped samples as frozen whole blood, isolated PBMCs, or DNA extracted from either of those sample types. A remark on this clone: It lacks a known antigen. The input lacks base qualities; no much larger clone sits a single base away.

The chain is assembled from TRBV5-1 and TRBJ2-1, and perhaps TRBD2 as D gene, on 6 matching bases. The receptor comes from a woman in her forties or fifties with acute or convalescent COVID-19. The specimen was peripheral blood. The CDR3 region has the sequence CASSLTSRVEQFF. The nucleotide sequence is given as TGCGCCAGCAGCCTTACTAGCAGGGTTGAGCAGTTCTTC.